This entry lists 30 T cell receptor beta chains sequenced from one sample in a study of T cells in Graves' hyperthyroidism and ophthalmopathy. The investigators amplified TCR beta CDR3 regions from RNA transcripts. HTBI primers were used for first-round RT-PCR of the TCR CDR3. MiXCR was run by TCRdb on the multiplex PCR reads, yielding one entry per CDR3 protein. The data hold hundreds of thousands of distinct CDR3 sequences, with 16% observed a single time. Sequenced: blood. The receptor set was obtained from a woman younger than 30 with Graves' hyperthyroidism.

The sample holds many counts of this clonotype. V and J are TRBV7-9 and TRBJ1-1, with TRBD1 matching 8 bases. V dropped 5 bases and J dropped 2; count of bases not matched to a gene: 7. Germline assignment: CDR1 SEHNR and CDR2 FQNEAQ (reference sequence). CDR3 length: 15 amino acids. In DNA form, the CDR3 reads TGTGCCAGCAGCCAAGGACAGGGACTCAACACTGAAGCTTTCTTT. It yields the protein CASSQGQGLNTEAFF.

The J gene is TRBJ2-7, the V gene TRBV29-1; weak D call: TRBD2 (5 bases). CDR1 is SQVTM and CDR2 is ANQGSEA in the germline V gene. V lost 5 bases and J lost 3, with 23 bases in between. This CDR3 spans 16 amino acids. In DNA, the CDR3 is TGCAGCGTTTGGGGTACCACCGGAGGACGCGGCTACGAGCAGTACTTC. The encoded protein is CSVWGTTGGRGYEQYF.

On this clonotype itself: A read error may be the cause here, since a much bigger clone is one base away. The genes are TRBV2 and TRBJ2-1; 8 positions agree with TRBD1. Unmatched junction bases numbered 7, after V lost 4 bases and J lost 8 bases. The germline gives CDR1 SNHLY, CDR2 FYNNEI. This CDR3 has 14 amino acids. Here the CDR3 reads CASSGQGALDEQFF. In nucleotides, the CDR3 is TGTGCCAGCAGTGGGCAGGGGGCATTAGATGAGCAGTTCTTC. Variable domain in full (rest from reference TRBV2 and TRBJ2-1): EPEVTQTPSHQVTQMGQEVILRCVPISNHLYFYWYRQILGQKVEFLVSFYNNEISEKSEIFDDQFSVERPDGSNFTLKIRSTKLEDSAMYFCASSGQGALDEQFFGPGTRLTVL.

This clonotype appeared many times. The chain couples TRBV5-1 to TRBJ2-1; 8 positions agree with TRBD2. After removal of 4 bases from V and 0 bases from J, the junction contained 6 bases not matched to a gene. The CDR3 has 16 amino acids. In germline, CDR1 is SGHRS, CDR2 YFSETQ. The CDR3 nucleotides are TGCGCCAGCAGCCCTTCTAGCGGGTCCTCCTACAATGAGCAGTTCTTC. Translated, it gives CASSPSSGSSYNEQFF.

The DNA of the CDR3 is TGTGCCAGCAGTGAAGATGGGGCCAGGGTAGCGACTAATGAAAAACTGTTTTTT. It is translated as CASSEDGARVATNEKLFF. The rearrangement joins TRBV2 to TRBJ1-4; D may be TRBD1 (5 bases). The CDR3 is 18 residues long. V was clipped by 1 base and J by 2 bases, with 17 bases between them. From germline, CDR1 is SNHLY and CDR2 FYNNEI.

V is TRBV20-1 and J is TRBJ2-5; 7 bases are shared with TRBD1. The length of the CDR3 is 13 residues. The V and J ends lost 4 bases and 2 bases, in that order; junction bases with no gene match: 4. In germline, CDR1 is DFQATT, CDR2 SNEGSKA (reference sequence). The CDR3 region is CSAKMTGQETQYF. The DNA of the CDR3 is TGCAGTGCTAAAATGACAGGGCAAGAGACCCAGTACTTC.

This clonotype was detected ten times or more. CDR3 in DNA: TGCAGTGCTAGAAAAGCAGCTAATGAAAAACTGTTTTTT. Translating gives CSARKAANEKLFF. This rearrangement joins TRBV20-1 to TRBJ1-4; D is ambiguous. Trimming removed 2 bases from V and 3 bases from J, with 7 bases in between. This CDR3 has 13 amino acids. The germline V gene has CDR1 DFQATT and CDR2 SNEGSKA (reference sequence).

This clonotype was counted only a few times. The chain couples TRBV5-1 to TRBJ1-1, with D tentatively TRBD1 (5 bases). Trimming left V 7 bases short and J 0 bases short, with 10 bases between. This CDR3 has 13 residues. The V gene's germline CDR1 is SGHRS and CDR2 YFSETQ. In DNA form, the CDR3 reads TGCGCCAGCGGGGGGGACCTGAACACTGAAGCTTTCTTT. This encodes CASGGDLNTEAFF.

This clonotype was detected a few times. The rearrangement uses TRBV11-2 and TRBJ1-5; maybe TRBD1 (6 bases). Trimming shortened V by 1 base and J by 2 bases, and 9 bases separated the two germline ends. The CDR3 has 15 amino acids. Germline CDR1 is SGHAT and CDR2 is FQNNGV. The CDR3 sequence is CASSLGGHGNQPQHF. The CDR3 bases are TGTGCCAGCAGCTTAGGGGGACATGGCAATCAGCCCCAGCATTTT.

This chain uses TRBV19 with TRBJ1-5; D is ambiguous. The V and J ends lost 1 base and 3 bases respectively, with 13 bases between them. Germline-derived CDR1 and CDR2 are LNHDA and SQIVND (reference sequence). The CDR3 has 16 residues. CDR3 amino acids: CASSIVRQTINQPQHF. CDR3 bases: TGTGCCAGTAGTATAGTGCGGCAGACGATCAATCAGCCCCAGCATTTT.

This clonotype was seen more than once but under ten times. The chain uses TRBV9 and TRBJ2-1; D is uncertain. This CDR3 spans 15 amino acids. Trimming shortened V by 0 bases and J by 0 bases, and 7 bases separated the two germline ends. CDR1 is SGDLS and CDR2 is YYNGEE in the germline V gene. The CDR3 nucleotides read TGTGCCAGCAGCGTAGCCACCTCCTCCTACAATGAGCAGTTCTTC. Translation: CASSVATSSYNEQFF.

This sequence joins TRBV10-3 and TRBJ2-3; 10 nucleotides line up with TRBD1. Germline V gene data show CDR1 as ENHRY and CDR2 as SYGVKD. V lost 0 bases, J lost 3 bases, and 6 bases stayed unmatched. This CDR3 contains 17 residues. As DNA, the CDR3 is TGTGCCATCAGTGAGTCATTTAGGACAGGGGGAACAGATACGCAGTATTTT. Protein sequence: CAISESFRTGGTDTQYF.

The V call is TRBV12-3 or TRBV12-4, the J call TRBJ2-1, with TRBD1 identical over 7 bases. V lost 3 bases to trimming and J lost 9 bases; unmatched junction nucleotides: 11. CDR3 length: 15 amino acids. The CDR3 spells CASSFEVGGDSEQFF. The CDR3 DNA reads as TGTGCCAGCAGTTTTGAAGTGGGTGGGGACAGTGAGCAGTTCTTC.

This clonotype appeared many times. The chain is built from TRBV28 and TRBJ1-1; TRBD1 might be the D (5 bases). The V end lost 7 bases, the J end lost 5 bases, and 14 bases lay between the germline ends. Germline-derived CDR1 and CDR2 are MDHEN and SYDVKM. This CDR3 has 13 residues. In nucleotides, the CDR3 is TGTGCCAGCATTTTCACAGGTCTGACTGAAGCTTTCTTT. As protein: CASIFTGLTEAFF. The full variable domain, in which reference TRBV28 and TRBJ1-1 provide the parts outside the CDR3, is DVKVTQSSRYLVKRTGEKVFLECVQDMDHENMFWYRQDPGLGLRLIYFSYDVKMKEKGDIPEGYSVSREKKERFSLILESASTNQTSMYLCASIFTGLTEAFFGQGTRLTVV.

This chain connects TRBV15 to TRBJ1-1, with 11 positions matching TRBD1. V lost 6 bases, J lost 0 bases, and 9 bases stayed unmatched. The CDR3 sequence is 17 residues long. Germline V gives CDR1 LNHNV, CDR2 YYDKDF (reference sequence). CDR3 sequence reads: CATSPDRGLWVNTEAFF. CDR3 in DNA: TGTGCCACCAGTCCGGACAGGGGGCTTTGGGTGAACACTGAAGCTTTCTTT.

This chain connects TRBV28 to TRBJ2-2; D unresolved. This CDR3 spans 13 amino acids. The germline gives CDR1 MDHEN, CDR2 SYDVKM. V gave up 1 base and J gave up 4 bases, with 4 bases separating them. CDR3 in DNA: TGTGCCAGCAGTTTATCAGGCACCGGGGAGCTGTTTTTT. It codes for CASSLSGTGELFF. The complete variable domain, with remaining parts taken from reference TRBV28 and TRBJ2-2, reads DVKVTQSSRYLVKRTGEKVFLECVQDMDHENMFWYRQDPGLGLRLIYFSYDVKMKEKGDIPEGYSVSREKKERFSLILESASTNQTSMYLCASSLSGTGELFFGEGSRLTVL.

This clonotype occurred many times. The CDR3 DNA is TGTGCCAGTCAGGGAATTCGCAATCAGCCCCAGCATTTT. Its protein is CASQGIRNQPQHF. The chain is built from TRBV6-1 and TRBJ1-5, with TRBD1 as a possible D gene (5 bases). V lost 9 bases and J lost 2, with 11 bases in between. The CDR3 contains 13 residues. Per germline, CDR1 MNHNS and CDR2 SASEGT.

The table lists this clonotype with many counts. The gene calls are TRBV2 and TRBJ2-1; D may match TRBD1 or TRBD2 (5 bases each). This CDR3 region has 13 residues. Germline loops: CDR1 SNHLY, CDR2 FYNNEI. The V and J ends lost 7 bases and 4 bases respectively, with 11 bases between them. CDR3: CASKGTYYNEQFF. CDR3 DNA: TGTGCCAGCAAGGGGACCTATTACAATGAGCAGTTCTTC.

The DNA of the CDR3 is TGTGCCAGCAGTGGATGGGGTTATAGCAATCAGCCCCAGCATTTT. Translation gives CASSGWGYSNQPQHF. V is TRBV6-1 and J is TRBJ1-5; D not resolved. The CDR3 has 15 amino acids. CDR1 MNHNS and CDR2 SASEGT come from the germline V gene. The V end was cut by 4 bases, the J end by 0 bases, with 10 bases between.

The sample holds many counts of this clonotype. The chain's CDR3 is CASSQVRSNTEAFF. The CDR3 nucleotides read TGTGCCAGCAGCCAAGTTCGGTCCAACACTGAAGCTTTCTTT. V gene TRBV3-1 combines with J gene TRBJ1-1; D is uncertain. With 1 base removed from V and 2 bases from J, the gap between germline ends came to 8 bases. The germline CDR1 and CDR2 sequences are LGHDT and YNNKEL (reference sequence). There are 14 residues in the CDR3.

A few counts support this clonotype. The CDR3 bases are TGTGCCAGCCAGTCCAATTACAGGGAATCGTCTGGCTACACCTTC. Its protein is CASQSNYRESSGYTF. J is TRBJ1-2 and V is TRBV6-1; weak D call: TRBD1 (6 bases). Between the trimmed V and J ends, which lost 8 bases and 7 bases, there was a span of 23 bases. Germline V CDR1 and CDR2: MNHNS, SASEGT. This CDR3 has 15 residues.

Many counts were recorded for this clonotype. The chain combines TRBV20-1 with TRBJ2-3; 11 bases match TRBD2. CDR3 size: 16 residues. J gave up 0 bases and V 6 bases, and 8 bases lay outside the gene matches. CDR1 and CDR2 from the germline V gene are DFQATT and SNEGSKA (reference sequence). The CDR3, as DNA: TGCAGTGCCGCCCTGACTAGCGGGATAAGCACAGATACGCAGTATTTT. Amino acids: CSAALTSGISTDTQYF.

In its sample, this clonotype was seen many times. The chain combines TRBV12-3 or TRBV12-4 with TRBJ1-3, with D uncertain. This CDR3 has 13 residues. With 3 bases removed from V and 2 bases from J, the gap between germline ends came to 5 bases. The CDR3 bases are TGTGCCAGCAGTTTGACTGCTGGAAACACCATATATTTT. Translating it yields CASSLTAGNTIYF.

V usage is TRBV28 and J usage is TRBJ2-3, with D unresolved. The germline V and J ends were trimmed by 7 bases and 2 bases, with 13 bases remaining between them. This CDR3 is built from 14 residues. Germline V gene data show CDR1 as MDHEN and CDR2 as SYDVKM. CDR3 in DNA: TGTGCCAGCACCCGATGGTCAGACACAGATACGCAGTATTTT. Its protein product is CASTRWSDTDTQYF.

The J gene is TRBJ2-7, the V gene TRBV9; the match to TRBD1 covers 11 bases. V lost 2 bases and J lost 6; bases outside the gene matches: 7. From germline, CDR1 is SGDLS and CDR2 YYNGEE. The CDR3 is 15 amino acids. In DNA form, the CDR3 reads TGTGCCAGCAGCGTCGATCGGACAGGGGGCAGCGAGCAGTACTTC. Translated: CASSVDRTGGSEQYF.

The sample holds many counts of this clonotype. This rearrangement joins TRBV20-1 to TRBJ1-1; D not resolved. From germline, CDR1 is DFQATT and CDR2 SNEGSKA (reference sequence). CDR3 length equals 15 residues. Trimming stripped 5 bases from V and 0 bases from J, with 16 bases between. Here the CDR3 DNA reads TGCAGTGCTGAAATCCCGGGCAGGTTGAACACTGAAGCTTTCTTT. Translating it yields CSAEIPGRLNTEAFF.

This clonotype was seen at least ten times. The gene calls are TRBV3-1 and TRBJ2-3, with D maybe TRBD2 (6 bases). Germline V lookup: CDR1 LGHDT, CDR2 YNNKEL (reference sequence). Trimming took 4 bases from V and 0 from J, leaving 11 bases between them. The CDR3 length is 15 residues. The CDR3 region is CASSRGTLSTDTQYF. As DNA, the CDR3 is TGTGCCAGCAGCCGTGGGACTCTGAGCACAGATACGCAGTATTTT.

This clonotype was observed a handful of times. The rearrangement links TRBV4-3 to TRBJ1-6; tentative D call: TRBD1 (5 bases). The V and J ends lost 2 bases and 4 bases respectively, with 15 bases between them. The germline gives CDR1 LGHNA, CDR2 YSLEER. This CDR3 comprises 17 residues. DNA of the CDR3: TGCGCCAGCAGCCAATCCCCACAGGCTGAGTATAATTCACCCCTCCACTTT. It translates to CASSQSPQAEYNSPLHF.

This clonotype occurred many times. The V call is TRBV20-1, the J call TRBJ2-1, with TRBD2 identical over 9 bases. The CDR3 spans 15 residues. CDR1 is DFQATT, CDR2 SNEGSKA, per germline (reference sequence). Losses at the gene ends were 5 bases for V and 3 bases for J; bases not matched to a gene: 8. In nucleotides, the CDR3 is TGCAGTGCTCCATTTAGCGGGAGAATCTACAATGAGCAGTTCTTC. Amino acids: CSAPFSGRIYNEQFF.

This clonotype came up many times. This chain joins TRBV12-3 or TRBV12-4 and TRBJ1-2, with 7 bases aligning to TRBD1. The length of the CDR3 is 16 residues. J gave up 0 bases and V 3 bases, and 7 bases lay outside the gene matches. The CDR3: CASSFSLGQPNYGYTF. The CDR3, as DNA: TGTGCCAGCAGTTTTTCCCTGGGACAGCCTAACTATGGCTACACCTTC.